This record covers a single T cell receptor (beta chain). Its target antigen remains unknown. Base qualities are not at hand, and no much larger clone is one base apart. These data originate in a study of T-cell reconstitution after alpha-beta-depleted transplantation in children (dated by TCRdb to the mid-2010s). With regard to the full study: Using TCR repertoire profiling, the study quantitatively followed how T-cell immune reconstitution unfolded in children after TCRalphabeta/CD19-depleted allogeneic hematopoietic cell transplantation. Points the paper makes about the study in general: In some patients, high TCRbeta diversity at day 60 was attributed to recipient T cells and intrathymic progenitors that had survived conditioning. The apparently early recovery of alphabetaT-cell counts about two months after transplant reportedly depended on only several hundred rapidly expanded clones that came from non-depleted graft cells. Over subsequent months, a decline in hyperexpanded clone frequencies was noted, and after one year, T-cell counts and TCRbeta diversity were mostly ascribed to newly produced T cells.

Libraries came from PCR. This sample was sequenced with an Illumina HiSeq 2500. To normalize quantification of the TCRbeta repertoire, the TCR libraries were built with molecular barcoding that relied on unique molecular identifiers. Starting from the raw public reads, TCRdb applied fastp trimming at Q25, assembled clones with MiXCR and retained in-frame beta chains. Records with the same CDR3 protein are collapsed into one entry carrying the most frequent genes and DNA. This sample gives more than 45,000 distinct CDR3 sequences in total; around 56% of them show up just once. More than 30% of the sample is in the top ten clones. The treatment or condition label here, explained by the study, means: allogeneic hematopoietic cell transplantation with graft depleted of TCRalphabeta T cells and CD19 B cells. Transplant recipients were children who received TCRalphabeta/CD19-depleted allogeneic hematopoietic cell grafts.

Clipping removes 5 bases from V and 4 bases from J, with 5 as the unmatched junction base count. Counted from cysteine to phenylalanine, this CDR3 has 13 amino acids. Of all the DNA, just the CDR3 is kept, 39 bases in frame from base 1. The germline V gene (reference sequence) specifies MNHNY as CDR1 and SVGAGI as CDR2. This specimen was peripheral blood, taken before TCRalphabeta/CD19-depleted stem cell transplant. The chain is encoded by TRBV6-6 joined to TRBJ2-7, with 7 bases aligning to TRBD1. This TCR came from a boy in the first two years of life with SCID, due to receive a stem cell transplant. The sequence in DNA is TGTGCCAGCAGTGAGACAGGGCAATACGAGCAGTACTTC. This sequence encodes CASSETGQYEQYF.